This passage covers 27 T cell receptor beta chains from one sample sequenced in a study of OX40 agonist ivuxolimab in advanced cancers. The library was produced with the immunoSEQ multiplex PCR assay. Sourced from immuneACCESS, this table was stored by TCRdb with only in-frame sequences that have V and J called. A share of the clones is absent; for the studies checked, an unresolved V gene accounts for under half, and the remainder has no known explanation. The sample data list fewer than 60,000 clones, and 87% of these were observed just once. In total, the top ten clones hold more than 1.5% of the sample. This material consisted of CD4+ or CD8+ T cells sorted from blood, taken in a trial of the OX40 agonist ivuxolimab. These receptors all come from an adult with an advanced solid tumor such as melanoma, head and neck, liver or kidney cancer.

The chain couples TRBV6-5 to TRBJ2-3, with D possibly called TRBD1 or TRBD2 (6 bases each). The CDR3 covers 15 residues. The germline gives CDR1 MNHEY, CDR2 SVGAGI. V lost 4 bases to trimming and J lost 2 bases, with 13 bases between them. CDR3 loop: CASSSGDTPTDTQYF. CDR3 bases: TGTGCCAGCAGTTCGGGGGACACGCCCACAGATACGCAGTATTTT.

This clone has a single count. The chain carries TRBV5-6 and TRBJ1-2, with TRBD1 identical over 8 bases. In germline, CDR1 is SGHDT, CDR2 YYEEEE. The V gene end was trimmed by 4 bases and the J gene end by 4 bases; junction bases not matched to a gene: 6. The CDR3 is made up of 14 amino acids. CDR3 in DNA: TGTGCCAGCAGCAACGACAGGGGAGTCTATGGCTACACCTTC. It encodes CASSNDRGVYGYTF.

The genes are TRBV7-2 and TRBJ1-6, with D unresolved. Trimming took off 1 base at V and 6 bases at J, with 10 bases between the two ends. CDR1 SGHTA and CDR2 FQGNSA come from the germline V gene. CDR3 size: 15 residues. The CDR3: CASSLDGSFNSPLHF. In nucleotides, the CDR3 is TGTGCCAGCAGCTTAGATGGCAGTTTTAATTCACCCCTCCACTTT. Complete variable domain (other parts from reference TRBV7-2 and TRBJ1-6): GAGVSQSPSNKVTEKGKDVELRCDPISGHTALYWYRQSLGQGLEFLIYFQGNSAPDKSGLPSDRFSAERTGGSVSTLTIQRTQQEDSAVYLCASSLDGSFNSPLHFGNGTRLTVT.

The gene calls are TRBV7-2 and TRBJ2-1, with TRBD1 matching over 7 bases. The CDR3 is 12 residues long. Germline CDR1 reads SGHTA; CDR2 reads FQGNSA. Trimming at V came to 8 bases and at J to 7 bases, leaving 5 bases not matched to a gene. The CDR3: CASGYRGNEQFF. The CDR3 DNA sequence: TGTGCCAGCGGCTACAGGGGAAATGAGCAGTTCTTC. The full variable domain, its missing parts supplied by reference TRBV7-2 and TRBJ2-1, is GAGVSQSPSNKVTEKGKDVELRCDPISGHTALYWYRQSLGQGLEFLIYFQGNSAPDKSGLPSDRFSAERTGGSVSTLTIQRTQQEDSAVYLCASGYRGNEQFFGPGTRLTVL.

The chain has TRBV6-1 and TRBJ1-5; the match to TRBD1 covers 9 bases. Losses at the gene ends were 4 bases for V and 4 bases for J; bases not matched to a gene: 2. The CDR3 consists of 14 residues. Germline lookup yields CDR1 MNHNS and CDR2 SASEGT. CDR3 amino acids: CASSGQGENQPQHF. CDR3 in DNA: TGTGCCAGCAGTGGACAGGGGGAGAATCAGCCCCAGCATTTT.

The chain recombines TRBV6-5 with TRBJ2-1; 7 bases line up with TRBD2. Germline V gives CDR1 MNHEY, CDR2 SVGAGI. J was trimmed by 7 bases and V by 6 bases; bases with no gene match: 9. The CDR3 runs to 14 residues. The CDR3 DNA sequence: TGTGCCAGCAGACCAAGACTAGCCCAAAATGAGCAGTTCTTC. This sequence encodes CASRPRLAQNEQFF.

The J gene is TRBJ2-7, the V gene TRBV30; 9 nucleotides line up with TRBD1. The germline V gene encodes CDR1 GTSNPN and CDR2 SVGIG (reference sequence). The CDR3 extends over 15 amino acids. Trimming cost V 2 bases and J 2 bases; bases outside gene matches: 7. CDR3 amino acids: CAWSPRDRVPYEQYF. Written as DNA, the CDR3 is TGTGCCTGGAGTCCCCGGGACAGGGTTCCCTACGAGCAGTACTTC.

The V and J genes are TRBV6-5 and TRBJ2-3; D may be TRBD2 (6 bases). Per the germline V gene, CDR1 is MNHEY and CDR2 is SVGAGI. Deletions cut 4 bases from V and 4 bases from J, with 12 bases between. The CDR3 totals 14 residues. CDR3 DNA: TGTGCCAGCAGTTCGAGGGACTTAGCAGATACGCAGTATTTT. Its translation: CASSSRDLADTQYF.

This chain links TRBV11-3 with TRBJ2-2; 7 bases align to TRBD1. V was pared by 8 bases and J by 5 bases, with 11 bases of the junction left unmatched. Germline CDR1 and CDR2: SGHNT and YENEEA. This CDR3 is 15 amino acids long. CDR3 in DNA: TGTGCCAGCGGCTCGGGACAGTCGAGGACCGGGGAGCTGTTTTTT. As protein: CASGSGQSRTGELFF.

The rearrangement links TRBV10-1 to TRBJ1-4, with a tentative D call TRBD1 (5 bases). The length of the CDR3 is 15 residues. The V end was cut by 3 bases, the J end by 6 bases, with 14 bases between. Germline V lookup: CDR1 WNHNN, CDR2 SYGVQD (reference sequence). The chain's CDR3 is CASSDGQGTYEKLFF. DNA of the CDR3: TGCGCCAGCAGTGACGGTCAGGGAACATATGAAAAACTGTTTTTT.

The rearrangement joins TRBV30 to TRBJ2-7; D may correspond to TRBD1 or TRBD2 (5 bases each). The CDR3 runs to 11 residues. V was shortened by 5 bases and J by 1 base, with 6 bases between the two germline ends. Germline V lookup: CDR1 GTSNPN, CDR2 SVGIG (reference sequence). The CDR3 DNA follows: TGTGCCTGGGGGGGTTCCTACGAGCAGTACTTC. This translates into CAWGGSYEQYF.

V is TRBV5-1 and J is TRBJ2-7, with TRBD1 as a possible D gene (5 bases). From germline, CDR1 is SGHRS and CDR2 YFSETQ. This CDR3 comprises 16 residues. With 0 bases removed from V and 0 bases from J, the gap between germline ends came to 13 bases. The CDR3 coding sequence is TGCGCCAGCAGCTTGGCCGAACAGGACGGCTCCTACGAGCAGTACTTC. Translated: CASSLAEQDGSYEQYF.

This clone was detected only once. This sequence joins TRBV6-5 and TRBJ1-2; maybe TRBD1 (6 bases). Germline V gives CDR1 MNHEY, CDR2 SVGAGI. The CDR3 contains 14 residues. V shed 5 bases and J shed 5 bases, with 15 bases lying between them. CDR3 sequence: CASSDFPGVYGYTF. For the CDR3, the DNA is TGTGCCAGCAGTGATTTTCCAGGGGTATATGGCTACACCTTC.

The chain has TRBV7-2 and TRBJ1-5, with a weak D call TRBD1 (6 bases). The CDR3 contains 14 residues. Germline CDR1 is SGHTA and CDR2 is FQGNSA. V dropped 5 bases and J dropped 7 bases, with 15 bases sitting between them. Here the CDR3 DNA reads TGTGCCAGCAGCGGGGGCACGGGGGTACAGCCCCAGCATTTT. Amino acids: CASSGGTGVQPQHF.

The V gene is TRBV6-5, the J gene TRBJ2-3, with TRBD2 matching 8 bases. Germline values: CDR1 MNHEY, CDR2 SVGAGI. The CDR3 consists of 14 residues. Losses at the gene ends were 5 bases for V and 4 bases for J; bases not matched to a gene: 5. Written as DNA, the CDR3 is TGTGCCAGCAGTCCCCCGGGAGGGGCAGATACGCAGTATTTT. Translation: CASSPPGGADTQYF.

The chain has TRBV28 and TRBJ2-4; 14 positions agree with TRBD2. The length of the CDR3 is 21 residues. V lost 2 bases, J lost 3 bases, and 15 bases stayed unmatched. Germline V CDR1 and CDR2: MDHEN, SYDVKM. The CDR3 DNA reads as TGTGCCAGCAGTTTAGGCGGACGAGGACTAGCGGGAGGTAACCGCAAAAACATTCAGTACTTC. It codes for CASSLGGRGLAGGNRKNIQYF.

The chain carries TRBV25-1 and TRBJ1-1; the match to TRBD1 covers 7 bases. Per germline, CDR1 MGHDK and CDR2 SYGVNS. This CDR3 spans 16 amino acids. J lost 4 bases, V lost 9 bases, and 17 bases had no gene match. CDR3 protein: CASRQGSGLLGTEAFF. For the CDR3, the DNA is TGTGCCAGTCGACAGGGTTCTGGGTTGTTGGGCACTGAAGCTTTCTTT.

The chain has TRBV30 and TRBJ2-1; 10 bases are a match to TRBD2. Germline V gene data show CDR1 as GTSNPN and CDR2 as SVGIG (reference sequence). V trimming: 4 bases; J trimming: 0 bases; junction bases outside the gene matches: 6. CDR3 size: 16 residues. CDR3 sequence (DNA): TGTGCCTGGACGAGGAGCGGGAGGGCCTCCTACAATGAGCAGTTCTTC. Amino acid sequence: CAWTRSGRASYNEQFF. Supplemented by reference TRBV30 and TRBJ2-1, the full variable domain reads SQTIHQWPATLVQPVGSPLSLECTVEGTSNPNLYWYRQAAGRGLQLLFYSVGIGQISSEVPQNLSASRPQDRQFILSSKKLLLSDSGFYLCAWTRSGRASYNEQFFGPGTRLTVL.

This clone has a single count. The CDR3 reads CASSESPGALIEAFF. The CDR3 DNA sequence: TGCGCCAGCAGTGAGTCTCCCGGGGCCTTGATTGAAGCTTTCTTT. The rearrangement uses TRBV10-2 and TRBJ1-1; D might be TRBD1 (5 bases). Trimming cost V 0 bases and J 7 bases, with 15 bases left between them. The CDR3 spans 15 residues. Germline V CDR1 and CDR2: WSHSY, SAAADI.

This clone was observed a single time. The chain recombines TRBV11-2 with TRBJ1-2; D unresolved. CDR3 size: 15 residues. Trimming took 1 base from V and 3 from J, leaving 12 bases between them. The germline gives CDR1 SGHAT, CDR2 FQNNGV. CDR3 in amino acids: CASSLGGVPDYGYTF. DNA of the CDR3: TGTGCCAGCAGCTTAGGTGGGGTCCCGGACTATGGCTACACCTTC.

The genes are TRBV5-5 and TRBJ1-3; 8 bases fit TRBD1. V trimming: 0 bases; J trimming: 4 bases; junction bases outside the gene matches: 9. CDR3 size: 17 residues. Germline CDR1 and CDR2: SGHKS and YYEKEE (reference sequence). Here the CDR3 DNA reads TGTGCCAGCAGCTTGGTATTCGGACAGGGTTGGGGAAACACCATATATTTT. Protein sequence: CASSLVFGQGWGNTIYF.

The chain couples TRBV18 to TRBJ1-5, with a possible D match to TRBD1 (5 bases). This CDR3 spans 13 amino acids. Trimming took 8 bases from V and 3 from J, leaving 11 bases between them. Germline V gives CDR1 KGHSH, CDR2 LQKENI. CDR3 residues: CASRQSFNQPQHF. The CDR3 region has the DNA TGTGCCAGCCGACAGTCCTTCAATCAGCCCCAGCATTTT.

The chain is built from TRBV7-9 and TRBJ2-5; the D gene is possibly TRBD2 (6 bases). V lost 2 bases and J lost 4, with 17 bases in between. Germline CDR1 and CDR2: SEHNR and FQNEAQ (reference sequence). The CDR3 has 16 residues. DNA of the CDR3: TGTGCCAGCAGCTTATGGAGGGACTTGGACCGAGAGACCCAGTACTTC. Its translation is CASSLWRDLDRETQYF.

CDR3 sequence (DNA): TGTGCCACCAGCATTTCGGGAGACCAAAAAGAGACCCAGTACTTC. Translation: CATSISGDQKETQYF. The V gene is TRBV15, the J gene TRBJ2-5, with D perhaps matching TRBD2 (6 bases). The CDR3 consists of 15 residues. The germline V gene encodes CDR1 LNHNV and CDR2 YYDKDF (reference sequence). V lost 4 bases to trimming and J lost 3 bases, with 15 bases between them.

This chain uses TRBV7-2 with TRBJ1-6; 8 bases align to TRBD1. The V segment lost 4 bases and the J segment 13 bases; nucleotides outside the gene matches: 12. The CDR3 length is 15 residues. Looked up from germline, CDR1 is SGHTA and CDR2 is FQGNSA. The CDR3 coding sequence is TGTGCCAGCAGCTCAAGCGGACAGGGACTGGTTCCCCTCCACTTT. Residues: CASSSSGQGLVPLHF.

The genes are TRBV15 and TRBJ2-5; D could derive from TRBD1 or TRBD2 (6 bases each). This CDR3 has 17 residues. With 0 bases removed from V and 4 bases from J, the gap between germline ends came to 18 bases. Germline V gene data show CDR1 as LNHNV and CDR2 as YYDKDF (reference sequence). The CDR3 reads CATSRDYEGGSRETQYF. The CDR3 DNA reads TGTGCCACCAGCAGAGATTACGAAGGGGGGTCGCGAGAGACCCAGTACTTC.

CDR3 amino acids: CATSRDPLDTEAFF. For the CDR3, the DNA is TGTGCCACCAGCAGAGATCCCCTAGATACTGAAGCTTTCTTT. The chain links TRBV15 to TRBJ1-1; D is undetermined. Germline V lookup: CDR1 LNHNV, CDR2 YYDKDF (reference sequence). V lost 0 bases and J lost 5, with 10 bases in between. The CDR3 spans 14 residues.